The sample holds many counts of the clone carrying this T cell receptor beta chain. This record belongs to a study of patients and donors after allogeneic stem cell transplantation. MiXCR was run by TCRdb on the RT-PCR reads, yielding one entry per CDR3 protein. The table lists about 400,000 distinct CDR3 sequences, roughly 16% of them singletons. The sequencing input was blood, either unsorted or a sorted T cell fraction (not recorded which). The receptor was isolated from a human donor who was either an allogeneic HSCT recipient or a stem cell or donor lymphocyte infusion donor (not recorded which). It is not recorded whose cells these are; they may come from a transplant donor.

The CDR3 region is CASSLLYEQYF. The CDR3 coding sequence is TGTGCCAGCAGTTTACTCTACGAGCAGTACTTC. The rearrangement joins TRBV12-3 or TRBV12-4 to TRBJ2-7; no clear D. The CDR3 runs 11 residues. Trimming left V 2 bases short and J 3 bases short, with 2 bases between.